The 27 T cell receptor beta chains below come from one sample, sequenced in a study of molecular identifiers for immune sequencing clone quantification. TCRdb redid the calling of the PCR reads with MiXCR, one entry per CDR3 protein. The sample lists hundreds of thousands of distinct CDR3 sequences, about 25% seen once, with about 0.8% in the top ten. Sequenced input: naive CD8+ T cells from blood, with Jurkat cell RNA spiked in. The sample's subset: FACS-sorted CD8+CD4-CCR7+CD45RA+ naive T cells. These receptors all come from a human donor in good health. Some libraries in this study had Jurkat cell RNA spiked in.

As regards this clonotype: A much larger clone differs from this one at a single base, so this may be a read error. J is TRBJ2-5 and V is TRBV7-9; D is perhaps TRBD1 (5 bases). The CDR3 has 15 residues. V lost 0 bases and J lost 0, with 8 bases in between. The germline gives CDR1 SEHNR, CDR2 FQNEAQ (reference sequence). The DNA for the CDR3 is TGTGCCAGCAGCTTAGCTTCAGGGTACCAAGAGACCCAGTACTTC. This translates into CASSLASGYQETQYF.

The chain has TRBV7-2 and TRBJ2-5; TRBD1 is a possible D gene (6 bases). Per germline, CDR1 SGHTA and CDR2 FQGNSA. V was clipped by 3 bases and J by 2 bases, with 13 bases between them. This CDR3 is built from 15 residues. The CDR3 sequence is CASSFPGTKQETQYF. CDR3 nucleotides: TGTGCCAGCAGCTTCCCCGGGACAAAACAAGAGACCCAGTACTTC. The full variable domain, in which reference TRBV7-2 and TRBJ2-5 provide the parts outside the CDR3, is GAGVSQSPSNKVTEKGKDVELRCDPISGHTALYWYRQSLGQGLEFLIYFQGNSAPDKSGLPSDRFSAERTGGSVSTLTIQRTQQEDSAVYLCASSFPGTKQETQYFGPGTRLLVL.

This clonotype was counted ten times or more. This chain joins TRBV5-6 and TRBJ1-1; possible D gene TRBD1, 5 bases. V lost 2 bases and J 5 bases, leaving 16 bases between the germline ends. The germline gives CDR1 SGHDT, CDR2 YYEEEE. The length of the CDR3 is 15 residues. Here the CDR3 reads CASSFYEGRVTEAFF. CDR3 DNA: TGTGCCAGCAGCTTTTACGAGGGGCGAGTTACTGAAGCTTTCTTT.

In the case of this clonotype: This may stem from a read error, because a much larger clone lies one nucleotide away. This chain links TRBV25-1 with TRBJ1-1; 7 bases line up with TRBD1. The CDR3 runs to 15 residues. Germline CDR1 reads MGHDK; CDR2 reads SYGVNS. This CDR3 reads CASSVDREEGTEALF. The CDR3 bases are TGTGCCAGCAGTGTAGACAGGGAGGAAGGAACTGAAGCTTTATTT.

In this sample, this clonotype turned up many times. The chain joins TRBV6-2 or TRBV6-3 to TRBJ2-5; tentative D call: TRBD2 (7 bases). V dropped 6 bases and J dropped 4 bases, with 15 bases sitting between them. CDR1 is MNHEY, CDR2 SVGEGT, per germline. The CDR3 has 14 residues. The CDR3 DNA is TGTGCCAGCAGCCAATCCGCGGGGGCAGAGACCCAGTACTTC. Protein sequence: CASSQSAGAETQYF.

The chain combines TRBV7-2 with TRBJ2-7; no clear D. The V and J ends lost 0 bases and 3 bases respectively, with 6 bases between them. Germline assignment: CDR1 SGHTA and CDR2 FQGNSA. The CDR3 has 13 residues. Written as DNA, the CDR3 is TGTGCCAGCAGCTTAGCTTACCACTACGAGCAGTACTTC. Translating it yields CASSLAYHYEQYF.

The chain employs TRBV27 and TRBJ2-2; 10 nucleotides agree with TRBD2. Trimming cost V 6 bases and J 6 bases; bases outside gene matches: 13. The CDR3 extends over 17 amino acids. Germline assignment: CDR1 MNHEY and CDR2 SMNVEV (reference sequence). The CDR3 coding sequence is TGTGCCAGCAGGTTGGGGCTAGCGGGAGCTTGGGCCGGGGAGCTGTTTTTT. Its translation: CASRLGLAGAWAGELFF.

This sequence joins TRBV7-2 and TRBJ2-7; tentative D call: TRBD1 (5 bases). The CDR3 consists of 16 residues. Trimming removed 2 bases from V and 1 base from J, with 15 bases in between. CDR1 is SGHTA and CDR2 is FQGNSA in the germline V gene. The CDR3 protein is CASSLLSGLGSYEQYF. In nucleotides, the CDR3 is TGTGCCAGCAGCTTATTGTCAGGGTTAGGTTCCTACGAGCAGTACTTC.

This clonotype was counted a few times. The V call is TRBV27, the J call TRBJ1-1; D gene unclear. V lost 5 bases, J lost 4 bases, and 14 bases lay in between. The CDR3 has 14 residues. Per the germline V gene, CDR1 is MNHEY and CDR2 is SMNVEV (reference sequence). This CDR3 is CASSTRTQFTEAFF. In DNA, the CDR3 is TGTGCCAGCAGTACCCGGACTCAATTCACTGAAGCTTTCTTT.

This clonotype turned up a few times. V and J are TRBV27 and TRBJ2-5; D gene unclear. The CDR3 sequence is 14 residues long. Germline V gives CDR1 MNHEY, CDR2 SMNVEV (reference sequence). Trimming stripped 1 base from V and 3 bases from J, with 9 bases between. CDR3 nucleotides: TGTGCCAGCAGTTTATTGGGCAGCAAAGAGACCCAGTACTTC. Residues: CASSLLGSKETQYF.

This clonotype was observed many times. The chain is built from TRBV7-2 and TRBJ2-1; D gene uncertain. The CDR3 contains 15 residues. Germline V gene data show CDR1 as SGHTA and CDR2 as FQGNSA. The V end lost 4 bases, the J end lost 0 bases, and 10 bases lay between the germline ends. CDR3 sequence: CASSSDGFSYNEQFF. CDR3 coding DNA: TGTGCCAGCAGCTCCGACGGATTCTCCTACAATGAGCAGTTCTTC.

On this clonotype itself: This may be a read error, as it is one base from a much larger clone. The gene calls are TRBV20-1 and TRBJ1-1; D is unclear. Germline V gives CDR1 DFQATT, CDR2 SNEGSKA (reference sequence). Trimming removed 0 bases from V and 4 bases from J, with 9 bases in between. The CDR3 has 13 residues. The CDR3 region is CSARDRAITEAFF. CDR3 nucleotides: TGCAGTGCTAGAGATCGGGCGATCACTGAAGCTTTCTTT.

This clonotype was counted between two and nine times. The chain employs TRBV18 and TRBJ2-7; the match to TRBD1 covers 10 bases. CDR1 and CDR2 (germline): KGHSH, LQKENI. V gave up 5 bases and J gave up 5 bases; unmatched junction bases: 9. The CDR3 runs to 15 residues. The CDR3: CASSTKTGGIDEQYF. The CDR3, as DNA: TGTGCCAGCTCAACAAAGACAGGGGGCATAGACGAGCAGTACTTC.

V and J are TRBV27 and TRBJ2-1; 7 nucleotides line up with TRBD2. The CDR3 spans 13 residues. CDR1 and CDR2 from the germline V gene are MNHEY and SMNVEV (reference sequence). With V trimmed by 6 bases and J by 3 bases, 2 bases remained unmatched. The CDR3 region has the DNA TGTGCCAGCAGCTCTAGCGGCTACAATGAGCAGTTCTTC. It yields the protein CASSSSGYNEQFF.

This clonotype showed up many times. The V gene is TRBV29-1, the J gene TRBJ1-1; D gene unclear. This CDR3 comprises 11 residues. Germline CDR1 and CDR2: SQVTM and ANQGSEA. The V and J ends lost 3 bases and 11 bases respectively, with 13 bases between them. CDR3: CSVDGGTGAFF. The CDR3 bases are TGCAGCGTTGATGGAGGAACGGGTGCTTTCTTT.

The gene calls are TRBV27 and TRBJ2-2; D may be TRBD2 (5 bases). V lost 5 bases and J 0 bases, leaving 7 bases between the germline ends. The CDR3 consists of 14 residues. Germline V gene sequence: CDR1 MNHEY, CDR2 SMNVEV (reference sequence). CDR3 sequence: CASSKLANTGELFF. The CDR3 DNA sequence: TGTGCCAGCAGTAAACTAGCGAACACCGGGGAGCTGTTTTTT.

In its sample, this clonotype was seen many times. V usage is TRBV20-1 and J usage is TRBJ1-1; TRBD1 is a possible D gene (5 bases). Trimming removed 0 bases from V and 6 bases from J, with 11 bases in between. Germline assignment: CDR1 DFQATT and CDR2 SNEGSKA (reference sequence). The CDR3 covers 13 residues. CDR3 DNA: TGCAGTGCTAGAGATATTATGGGGGCTGAAGCTTTCTTT. It translates to CSARDIMGAEAFF.

This clonotype was seen repeatedly, ten times or more. The V and J genes are TRBV5-6 and TRBJ2-7; the D gene is possibly TRBD1 (6 bases). Germline loops: CDR1 SGHDT, CDR2 YYEEEE. V gave up 0 bases and J gave up 8 bases, with 9 bases separating them. There are 12 residues in the CDR3. The CDR3 sequence is CASSLGQVKQYF. The CDR3 region has the DNA TGTGCCAGCAGCTTGGGACAGGTAAAGCAGTACTTC.

This clonotype was recorded many times. The V gene is TRBV29-1, the J gene TRBJ2-2, with 10 bases lining up with TRBD2. The CDR3 is 18 residues long. Trimming removed 5 bases from V and 1 base from J; junction bases left unmatched: 13. CDR1 is SQVTM, CDR2 ANQGSEA, per germline. The CDR3 loop is CSVWWASGRSGNTGELFF. The CDR3, as DNA: TGCAGCGTTTGGTGGGCTAGCGGGAGAAGTGGGAACACCGGGGAGCTGTTTTTT.

With respect to this clonotype: A much larger clone is a single base away; this may be a read error. The V gene is TRBV7-9, the J gene TRBJ1-3; 8 positions agree with TRBD1. Germline V gives CDR1 SEHNR, CDR2 FQNEAQ (reference sequence). This CDR3 spans 17 amino acids. The CDR3 reads CASSPRTGTEPGTTIYF. The CDR3 region has the DNA TGTGCCAGCAGCCCCCGGACAGGGACGGAACCTGGAACCACCATATATTTT.

This clonotype was recorded once. This rearrangement joins TRBV6-2 or TRBV6-3 to TRBJ1-5; D not certain. Germline CDR1 MNHEY, CDR2 SVGEGT. The V end lost 2 bases, the J end lost 9 bases, and 11 bases lay between the germline ends. The CDR3 is 13 amino acids. The CDR3 reads CASSYPTRPPQHF. The CDR3 region has the DNA TGTGCCAGCAGTTACCCTACCAGGCCGCCCCAGCATTTT.

This clonotype was seen ten or more times. The chain uses TRBV5-1 and TRBJ1-1, with 10 nucleotides matching TRBD1. The CDR3 consists of 15 residues. Germline V gene lookup returns CDR1 SGHRS and CDR2 YFSETQ. V lost 0 bases and J lost 6; bases outside the gene matches: 5. CDR3 DNA: TGCGCCAGCAGCTTGGGACAGGGGGCGATTCCTGAAGCTTTCTTT. Protein: CASSLGQGAIPEAFF.

This clonotype turned up a few times. A clone one base away is much larger, so this may be a read error. The rearrangement links TRBV28 to TRBJ2-3, with 7 bases aligning to TRBD1. This CDR3 is 15 amino acids long. Looked up from germline, CDR1 is MDHEN and CDR2 is SYDVKM. The V and J ends lost 5 bases and 8 bases, in that order; junction bases with no gene match: 13. For the CDR3, the DNA is TGTGCCAGCAGTCAAGGACAGGCGAAAGCAGGTACGCAGTATTTT. Protein: CASSQGQAKAGTQYF. The whole variable domain, remainder taken from reference TRBV28 and TRBJ2-3, is DVKVTQSSRYLVKRTGEKVFLECVQDMDHENMFWYRQDPGLGLRLIYFSYDVKMKEKGDIPEGYSVSREKKERFSLILESASTNQTSMYLCASSQGQAKAGTQYFGPGTRLTVL.

This clonotype occurred many times. The CDR3 bases are TGTGCCAGCAGTTCCCGGACTAGCCGTACAGATACGCAGTATTTT. Its translation is CASSSRTSRTDTQYF. The gene calls are TRBV28 and TRBJ2-3; 8 nucleotides match TRBD2. Per the germline V gene, CDR1 is MDHEN and CDR2 is SYDVKM. Trimming cost V 4 bases and J 3 bases; bases outside gene matches: 6. This CDR3 spans 15 amino acids.

Regarding this clonotype: A much bigger clone sits one base away, suggesting this may be a read error. V usage is TRBV7-6 and J usage is TRBJ2-3, with D possibly TRBD2 on 6 matching bases. The CDR3 has 16 residues. CDR1 is SGHVS and CDR2 is FNYEAQ in the germline V gene. CDR3 sequence: CASSSHRASETDTKYF. CDR3 nucleotide sequence: TGTGCCAGCAGCTCCCATCGGGCTAGCGAGACAGATACGAAGTATTTT.

This clonotype came up a few times. This sequence joins TRBV20-1 and TRBJ2-7, with 7 bases aligning to TRBD2. The CDR3 contains 16 residues. From germline, CDR1 is DFQATT and CDR2 SNEGSKA (reference sequence). V was pared by 0 bases and J by 2 bases, with 10 bases of the junction left unmatched. The chain's CDR3 is CSARDIASGYPYEQYF. CDR3 DNA sequence: TGCAGTGCTAGAGATATCGCTAGCGGTTACCCCTACGAGCAGTACTTC.

This clonotype was counted many times. CDR3 bases: TGCAGCGTTGAAGATGCGTCACCTATGACGAGCGGGGAGCTGTTTTTT. Residues: CSVEDASPMTSGELFF. This chain links TRBV29-1 with TRBJ2-2; D uncertain. Germline CDR1 is SQVTM and CDR2 is ANQGSEA. CDR3 size: 16 residues. The V end lost 0 bases, the J end lost 7 bases, and 18 bases lay between the germline ends.